There are many counts of the clone carrying this T cell receptor (beta chain). This entry comes from a study of human T cells and chemical hapten exposure. In the study overall: Across the whole study, which lasted 20 to 30 weeks, patients were given diphenylcyclopropenone on the scalp once a week. Minor volume differences among pooled libraries chiefly drove per-sample TCR yield variation.

Specified time point: patch test 1, 2 weeks after DPC sensitization. Treatment in this sample: therapeutic diphenylcyclopropenone sensitization with weekly scalp DPC. The CDR3 runs to 16 residues. Germline CDR1 MNHEY, CDR2 SVGEGT. V lost 0 bases to trimming and J lost 6 bases, with 12 bases between them. Individual cDNA molecules (in the library) carried attached unique molecular identifiers. TCRdb re-called the RACE reads with MiXCR, one entry per CDR3 protein. Of about 120,000 distinct CDR3 sequences listed, 9% to 13% were seen once; the top ten hold about 1.4%. The V and J genes are TRBV6-2 or TRBV6-3 and TRBJ1-6, with D maybe TRBD1 (6 bases). The sequenced sample was whole blood, obtained in connection with sensitization to the hapten diphenylcyclopropenone (DPC). This sequence originates from a woman aged 50 to 60 with alopecia areata. Some clones in this sample may be carry-over from other donors' samples. The CDR3 reads CASSYSTGLLNSPLHF. The CDR3 coding sequence is TGTGCCAGCAGTTACTCCACAGGGCTGCTTAATTCACCCCTCCACTTT.